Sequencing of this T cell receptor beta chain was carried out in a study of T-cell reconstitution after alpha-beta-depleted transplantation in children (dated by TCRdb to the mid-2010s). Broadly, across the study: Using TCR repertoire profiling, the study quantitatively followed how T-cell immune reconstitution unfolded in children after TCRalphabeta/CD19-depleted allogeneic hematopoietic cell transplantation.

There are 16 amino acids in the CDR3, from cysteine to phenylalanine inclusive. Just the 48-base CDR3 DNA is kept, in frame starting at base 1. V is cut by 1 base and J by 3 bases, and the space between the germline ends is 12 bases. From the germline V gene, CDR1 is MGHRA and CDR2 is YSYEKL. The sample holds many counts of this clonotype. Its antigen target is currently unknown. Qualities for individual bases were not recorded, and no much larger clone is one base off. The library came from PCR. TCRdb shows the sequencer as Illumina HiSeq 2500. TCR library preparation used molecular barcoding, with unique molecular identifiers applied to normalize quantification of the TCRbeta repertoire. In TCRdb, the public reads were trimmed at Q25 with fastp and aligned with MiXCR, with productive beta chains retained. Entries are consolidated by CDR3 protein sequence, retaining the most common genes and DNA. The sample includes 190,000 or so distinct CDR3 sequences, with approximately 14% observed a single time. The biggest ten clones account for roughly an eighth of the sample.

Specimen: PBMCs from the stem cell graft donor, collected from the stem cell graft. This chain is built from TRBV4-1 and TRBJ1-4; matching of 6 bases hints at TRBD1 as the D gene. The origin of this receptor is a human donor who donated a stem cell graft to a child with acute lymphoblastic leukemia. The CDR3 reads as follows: CASSQGVRTANEKLFF. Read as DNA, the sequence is TGCGCCAGCAGCCAAGGAGTTAGGACAGCTAATGAAAAACTGTTTTTT.